Listed below are T cell receptor beta chains from one sample, sequenced in a study of OX40 agonist ivuxolimab in advanced cancers. Method: immunoSEQ multiplex PCR; TCRdb's copy keeps in-frame clones and lacks some. Altogether fewer than 200,000 clones are present, 90% to 95% being singletons, with the ten largest covering 0.31%. The specimen was CD4+ or CD8+ T cells sorted from blood, collected in a trial of the OX40 agonist ivuxolimab. Receptors were obtained from an adult with an advanced solid tumor such as melanoma, head and neck, liver or kidney cancer. CDR3s include the opening cysteine and the closing phenylalanine or tryptophan. The D gene is left open where the match is weak. Where a row states a size, it is once, few, many or the class of an expanded clone; other rows omit it.

- | - | TRBJ2-2 | TRBV27 | TGTGCCAGCAGTCTTCCTCGGACTGCTGCGAACACCGGGGAGCTGTTTTTT | CASSLPRTAANTGELFF
- | TRBD2 | TRBJ2-5 | TRBV6-1 | TGTGCCAGCAGTGAAGAGAGGTGGACTAGTCAGGCTCGGACCCAGTACTTC | CASSEERWTSQARTQYF
- | - | TRBJ1-5 | TRBV15 | TGTGCCACCAGCACCTTGTCCGGCCCCAATCAGCCCCAGCATTTT | CATSTLSGPNQPQHF
- | TRBD1 | TRBJ1-3 | TRBV19 | TGTGCCAGTAGTTTGACAGGGACTGGAAACACCATATATTTT | CASSLTGTGNTIYF
- | - | TRBJ1-2 | TRBV9 | TGTGCCAGCAGCGTACAGGGCTATGGCTACACCTTC | CASSVQGYGYTF
- | - | TRBJ2-2 | TRBV4-3 | TGCGCCAGCAGCTCCCTAGGGGGCAGGGGCTGGCCTAGCGATGGCGGGGAGCTGTTTTTT | CASSSLGGRGWPSDGGELFF
- | TRBD2 | TRBJ2-1 | TRBV5-1 | TGCGCCAGCAGCTCCTCAACCGGGACTAGCTTCTACAATGAGCAGTTCTTC | CASSSSTGTSFYNEQFF
once | - | TRBJ1-2 | TRBV25-1 | TGTGCCAGCAGTGACCCGGGACATCCTTATGGCTACACCTTC | CASSDPGHPYGYTF
- | - | TRBJ1-2 | TRBV18 | TGTGCCAGCTCACCGACGGACAGCTCTAACTATGGCTACACCTTC | CASSPTDSSNYGYTF
- | - | TRBJ1-2 | TRBV28 | TGTGCCAGCAATCTGGCACTCTCTAACTATGGCTACACCTTC | CASNLALSNYGYTF